Sequencing of this T cell receptor (beta chain) was carried out in a study of blood T cell repertoires in COVID-19. Trimming left V 6 bases short and J 7 bases short, with 16 bases between. The CDR3 sequence is 13 residues long. CDR1 MDHEN and CDR2 SYDVKM come from the germline V gene. Clones were read by immunoSEQ multiplex PCR, and TCRdb kept only the in-frame ones, dropping some. The table records 200,000 to 250,000 clones, more than 70% of them present only once. The clonotype originates from a woman of 80 years or more with acute or convalescent COVID-19. V gene TRBV28 combines with J gene TRBJ2-7; possibly TRBD2 for D (5 bases). The specimen was peripheral blood. CDR3 sequence (DNA): TGTGCCAGCAGGAATCCGGGAACCTCGGAGCAGTACTTC. This codes for CASRNPGTSEQYF.